The rows below give T cell receptor beta chains drawn from one sample of a study of shared clonotypes between healthy human individuals. Repertoires were generated with immunoSEQ multiplex PCR, while TCRdb's copy carries only in-frame clones and drops some. Seen here are hundreds of thousands of clones, 73% observed once, and the top ten hold more than 1.5%. Sequencing input: memory CD4+ T cells sorted from blood. All receptors derive from a woman aged 25 to 39 in good health. Each CDR3 is given with its conserved first and last residue. The D gene is left open where the match is weak. Rows give clone size only sometimes, using once, few, many, or a class for an expanded clone.

clone size: NA
D gene: NA
J gene: TRBJ1-2
V gene: TRBV7-8
CDR3 DNA: TGTGCCAGCAGCTACGACAGCTATGGCTACACCTTC
CDR3 protein: CASSYDSYGYTF

clone size: NA
D gene: TRBD1
J gene: TRBJ2-2
V gene: TRBV19
CDR3 DNA: TGTGCCAGTACCAGGACAGGGGGAACCGGGGAGCTGTTTTTT
CDR3 protein: CASTRTGGTGELFF

clone size: NA
D gene: TRBD1
J gene: TRBJ1-4
V gene: TRBV28
CDR3 DNA: TGTGCCAGCAGTCTACCACAGGGGGCGAGAGAAAAACTGTTTTTT
CDR3 protein: CASSLPQGAREKLFF

clone size: NA
D gene: NA
J gene: TRBJ2-7
V gene: TRBV10-2
CDR3 DNA: TGCGCCAGCAGTGACTTAGCCGATTACGAGCAGTACTTC
CDR3 protein: CASSDLADYEQYF

clone size: NA
D gene: NA
J gene: TRBJ2-2
V gene: TRBV6-5
CDR3 DNA: TGTGCCAGCGGCGCCGGGGGACTGAACACCGGGGAGCTGTTTTTT
CDR3 protein: CASGAGGLNTGELFF

clone size: NA
D gene: NA
J gene: TRBJ1-4
V gene: TRBV28
CDR3 DNA: TGTGCCAGCAGTTTGACGGGGGCTCAGGAAAAACTGTTTTTT
CDR3 protein: CASSLTGAQEKLFF

clone size: NA
D gene: NA
J gene: TRBJ1-4
V gene: TRBV7-2
CDR3 DNA: TGTGCCAGCAGAGCTAGGACGGGTCGTTCCGAAAAACTGTTTTTT
CDR3 protein: CASRARTGRSEKLFF

clone size: many
D gene: NA
J gene: TRBJ1-5
V gene: TRBV19
CDR3 DNA: TGTGCCAGTAGAGAACAGAGCAATCAGCCCCAGCATTTT
CDR3 protein: CASREQSNQPQHF

clone size: NA
D gene: NA
J gene: TRBJ2-2
V gene: TRBV6-5
CDR3 DNA: TGTGCCAGCAGTTACTGGGGACGACACGGGGAGCTGTTTTTT
CDR3 protein: CASSYWGRHGELFF

clone size: NA
D gene: TRBD1
J gene: TRBJ2-7
V gene: TRBV27
CDR3 DNA: TGTGCCAGCAGGGCACAGGGGGGCGTCGGAGAGCAGTACTTC
CDR3 protein: CASRAQGGVGEQYF

clone size: NA
D gene: TRBD2
J gene: TRBJ2-1
V gene: TRBV29-1
CDR3 DNA: TGCAGCGTTGGACTAGCGGGGAATGAGCAGTTCTTC
CDR3 protein: CSVGLAGNEQFF

clone size: NA
D gene: TRBD1
J gene: TRBJ2-5
V gene: TRBV13
CDR3 DNA: TGTGCCAGCAGCCAATGGGGGACAGGACACCAAGAGACCCAGTACTTC
CDR3 protein: CASSQWGTGHQETQYF

clone size: NA
D gene: NA
J gene: TRBJ2-5
V gene: TRBV10-2
CDR3 DNA: TGCGCCAGCAAGACCCCCATATGGGAAGGGTACCAAGAGACCCAGTACTTC
CDR3 protein: CASKTPIWEGYQETQYF

clone size: NA
D gene: TRBD1
J gene: TRBJ2-5
V gene: TRBV4-1
CDR3 DNA: TGCGCCAGCAGCCAAGCACAGGGGCAAGAGACCCAGTACTTC
CDR3 protein: CASSQAQGQETQYF

clone size: NA
D gene: NA
J gene: TRBJ2-7
V gene: TRBV28
CDR3 DNA: TGTGCCAGCAGTTTCCGCCCGCCCTACGAGCAGTACTTC
CDR3 protein: CASSFRPPYEQYF

clone size: NA
D gene: TRBD1
J gene: TRBJ1-5
V gene: TRBV5-1
CDR3 DNA: TGCGCCCCCGCCCAAGGACAGGGGCAACATGGTCAGCCCCAGCATTTT
CDR3 protein: CAPAQGQGQHGQPQHF

clone size: once
D gene: NA
J gene: TRBJ2-3
V gene: TRBV14
CDR3 DNA: TGTGCCAGCAGTCGGGACTTAGCTACGCAGTATTTT
CDR3 protein: CASSRDLATQYF

clone size: NA
D gene: NA
J gene: TRBJ1-5
V gene: TRBV4-1
CDR3 DNA: TGCGCCAGCAGCCAAGATCGGGGAGGGAGTCAGCCCCAGCATTTT
CDR3 protein: CASSQDRGGSQPQHF

clone size: NA
D gene: NA
J gene: TRBJ2-3
V gene: TRBV11-1
CDR3 DNA: TGTGCCAGCAGCCCCGGGAAGGGAGGCGGCACAGATACGCAGTATTTT
CDR3 protein: CASSPGKGGGTDTQYF

clone size: NA
D gene: NA
J gene: TRBJ2-7
V gene: TRBV5-1
CDR3 DNA: TGCGCCAGCAGCTTTAATGCGGGAACTAGGGAGCAGTACTTC
CDR3 protein: CASSFNAGTREQYF

clone size: NA
D gene: TRBD1
J gene: TRBJ2-7
V gene: TRBV7-2
CDR3 DNA: TGTGCCAGCAGACAGGGGACCTACGAGCAGTACTTC
CDR3 protein: CASRQGTYEQYF

clone size: NA
D gene: TRBD1
J gene: TRBJ1-2
V gene: TRBV5-6
CDR3 DNA: TGTGCCAGCAGCTTCCAGGGACAGGGGCATGGCTACACCTTC
CDR3 protein: CASSFQGQGHGYTF

clone size: NA
D gene: NA
J gene: TRBJ1-4
V gene: TRBV10-3
CDR3 DNA: TGTGCCATCAGAAGTCCCGATTCTAATGAAAAACTGTTTTTT
CDR3 protein: CAIRSPDSNEKLFF

clone size: once
D gene: NA
J gene: TRBJ2-5
V gene: TRBV9
CDR3 DNA: TGTGCCAGCAGCGAGGTCGATCTGGACTCGGGTGCCCAGTACTTC
CDR3 protein: CASSEVDLDSGAQYF

clone size: few
D gene: NA
J gene: TRBJ2-7
V gene: TRBV7-9
CDR3 DNA: TGTGCCAGCAGCTTGGGCAGGGTTAGTCCCTACGAGCAGTACTTC
CDR3 protein: CASSLGRVSPYEQYF

clone size: NA
D gene: NA
J gene: TRBJ1-1
V gene: TRBV7-3
CDR3 DNA: TGTGCCAGCAGCTCGACGGAGGGCACTGAAGCTTTCTTT
CDR3 protein: CASSSTEGTEAFF

clone size: NA
D gene: NA
J gene: TRBJ2-2
V gene: TRBV4-1
CDR3 DNA: TGCGCCAGCAGCCAAGAGTGGAGCACCGGGGAGCTGTTTTTT
CDR3 protein: CASSQEWSTGELFF

clone size: NA
D gene: NA
J gene: TRBJ2-1
V gene: TRBV5-1
CDR3 DNA: TGCGCCAGCAGCGTATCCACAGGGGCCGGGGGTGAGCAGTTCTTC
CDR3 protein: CASSVSTGAGGEQFF

clone size: NA
D gene: NA
J gene: TRBJ1-1
V gene: TRBV5-8
CDR3 DNA: TGTGCCAGCAGCCCTAACCCAGCTAAAGCTTTCTTT
CDR3 protein: CASSPNPAKAFF

clone size: NA
D gene: TRBD2
J gene: TRBJ2-3
V gene: TRBV4-2
CDR3 DNA: TGTGCCAGCAGCCAAGATTCTAGCGGGAGCTATACGCAGTATTTT
CDR3 protein: CASSQDSSGSYTQYF

clone size: NA
D gene: TRBD1
J gene: TRBJ1-3
V gene: TRBV27
CDR3 DNA: TGTGCCAGCAGTTTCAACAGGGGAATTGGAAACACCATATATTTT
CDR3 protein: CASSFNRGIGNTIYF

clone size: NA
D gene: NA
J gene: TRBJ1-2
V gene: TRBV7-9
CDR3 DNA: TGTGCCAGCAGCTTAGCTTCTTGGGGGCTTGACTATGGCTACACCTTC
CDR3 protein: CASSLASWGLDYGYTF

clone size: NA
D gene: NA
J gene: TRBJ1-5
V gene: TRBV5-1
CDR3 DNA: TGCGCCAGCAGCCTCGGCCCCAATCAGCCCCAGCATTTT
CDR3 protein: CASSLGPNQPQHF

clone size: NA
D gene: NA
J gene: TRBJ2-2
V gene: TRBV28
CDR3 DNA: TGTGCCAGCAGTTTATTAGTTGTATCGATAACCGGGGAGCTGTTTTTT
CDR3 protein: CASSLLVVSITGELFF

clone size: NA
D gene: NA
J gene: TRBJ2-1
V gene: TRBV28
CDR3 DNA: TGTGCCAGCAGACAAGGGGGTAATGAGCAGTTCTTC
CDR3 protein: CASRQGGNEQFF

clone size: once
D gene: NA
J gene: TRBJ1-4
V gene: TRBV28
CDR3 DNA: TGTGCCAGCAGTACCGAGGTGAGGATGCCTAATGAAAAACTGTTTTTT
CDR3 protein: CASSTEVRMPNEKLFF

clone size: NA
D gene: NA
J gene: TRBJ2-2
V gene: TRBV4-1
CDR3 DNA: TGCGCCAGCAGCCAAGATAGGGCGGGCTCGAACACCGGGGAGCTGTTTTTT
CDR3 protein: CASSQDRAGSNTGELFF

clone size: NA
D gene: NA
J gene: TRBJ2-7
V gene: TRBV30
CDR3 DNA: TGTGCCTGGAGTTATAGCCAGTACGAGCAGTACTTC
CDR3 protein: CAWSYSQYEQYF

clone size: NA
D gene: NA
J gene: TRBJ2-5
V gene: TRBV11-2
CDR3 DNA: TGTGCCAGCAGCTCGCACAGAGGAGAGACCCAGTACTTC
CDR3 protein: CASSSHRGETQYF

clone size: NA
D gene: TRBD1
J gene: TRBJ2-5
V gene: TRBV29-1
CDR3 DNA: TGCAGCGTTGAAGATCATGAGGGGGCCCGGGAGACCCAGTACTTC
CDR3 protein: CSVEDHEGARETQYF

clone size: NA
D gene: NA
J gene: TRBJ1-1
V gene: TRBV18
CDR3 DNA: TGTGCCAGCTCACCGATCGAGAACACTGAAGCTTTCTTT
CDR3 protein: CASSPIENTEAFF

clone size: NA
D gene: NA
J gene: TRBJ2-7
V gene: TRBV11-2
CDR3 DNA: TGTGCCAGCAGCGGGGCCGGGGGCAGCCACTACGAGCAGTACTTC
CDR3 protein: CASSGAGGSHYEQYF

clone size: NA
D gene: TRBD1
J gene: TRBJ1-5
V gene: TRBV6-1
CDR3 DNA: TGTGCCAGCAGTGGACCGACAGGGGTTTTTACTCAGCCCCAGCATTTT
CDR3 protein: CASSGPTGVFTQPQHF